The 26 T cell receptor beta chains below all came from one sample that was sequenced in a study of type 1 regulatory T cells (dated by TCRdb to about 2021). These receptors have no known antigen. TCRdb names Illumina MiSeq as the instrument used. Clones were called with MiXCR by TCRdb after fastp trimmed the public reads at Q25, and only in-frame beta chains were retained. Rows are unified per CDR3 protein, each entry keeping the most common DNA and genes. Within this sample are tens of thousands of distinct CDR3 sequences, with about 12% of them counted one time only. The ten largest make up 6.5% to 9% of the sample. The material sequenced was cultured non-Tr1 T cells, either the whole culture or a sorted T cell fraction (not recorded which). According to the study, the label for this sample's cell subset or site signals: non-Tr1 population from the T-allo10 product. These receptors all come from a human donor in good health.

This clonotype was seen repeatedly, ten times or more. V is TRBV29-1 and J is TRBJ2-1; TRBD2 agrees at 10 bases. With 7 bases clipped from V and 9 bases from J, the junction kept 12 bases outside the gene matches. The CDR3 contains 14 residues. Germline values: CDR1 SQVTM, CDR2 ANQGSEA. The CDR3 loop is CSGAVSGRAAEQFF. In nucleotides, the CDR3 is TGCAGCGGTGCGGTAAGCGGGAGGGCGGCTGAGCAGTTCTTC.

In its sample, this clonotype ranks as medium-sized. The V and J genes are TRBV20-1 and TRBJ2-3; D gene ambiguous. Germline values: CDR1 DFQATT, CDR2 SNEGSKA (reference sequence). The CDR3 length is 14 residues. Trimming pared 0 bases from V and 2 bases from J, leaving 9 bases between. Here the CDR3 reads CSAREQKITDTQYF. The CDR3 coding sequence is TGCAGTGCTAGAGAACAGAAAATCACAGATACGCAGTATTTT.

This clonotype was seen ten or more times. The chain combines TRBV5-6 with TRBJ2-5; D uncertain. CDR3 length: 14 amino acids. V lost 2 bases to trimming and J lost 1 base, with 9 bases between them. Per the germline V gene, CDR1 is SGHDT and CDR2 is YYEEEE. The CDR3 reads CASSLSAFQETQYF. The CDR3 region has the DNA TGTGCCAGCAGCTTATCGGCTTTCCAAGAGACCCAGTACTTC.

Ten or more counts support this clonotype. The chain carries TRBV3-1 and TRBJ2-6; D not resolved. Germline CDR1 reads LGHDT; CDR2 reads YNNKEL (reference sequence). The V gene lost 8 bases and the J gene lost 0 bases, with 5 bases spanning the gap. The CDR3 is 13 residues long. CDR3 sequence reads: CASGPSGANVLTF. The CDR3 region has the DNA TGTGCCAGCGGCCCCTCTGGGGCCAACGTCCTGACTTTC.

Concerning this clonotype itself: The junction shows a germline mismatch at one end, possibly a read error. The V call is TRBV29-1, the J call TRBJ2-5; 9 bases agree with TRBD1. The CDR3 is made up of 12 amino acids. Germline lookup yields CDR1 SQVTM and CDR2 ANQGSEA. CDR3 amino acids: CSVDRQGETQHF. The CDR3 DNA reads TGCAGCGTTGACAGACAGGGGGAGACCCAGCACTTC.

In this sample, this clonotype turned up a few times. The chain uses TRBV4-1 and TRBJ1-2; the D is unclear. Germline V gives CDR1 MGHRA, CDR2 YSYEKL. The CDR3 totals 13 residues. V was cut by 0 bases and J by 7 bases, with 9 bases left in between. CDR3 bases: TGCGCCAGCAGCCAAGAAGAGGGTGGTGGCTACACCTTC. It specifies CASSQEEGGGYTF.

This clonotype has at least ten counts. V gene TRBV5-1 combines with J gene TRBJ2-7, with 9 bases that match TRBD2. The CDR3 length is 15 residues. Unmatched junction bases numbered 8, after V lost 7 bases and J lost 0 bases. In germline, CDR1 is SGHRS, CDR2 YFSETQ. The CDR3 region has the DNA TGCGCCAGCCGAACAATTAGCGGGAGCTCCTACGAGCAGTACTTC. Encoded protein: CASRTISGSSYEQYF.

This clonotype was observed at least ten times. The gene calls are TRBV27 and TRBJ1-4; D is uncertain. With 5 bases removed from V and 2 bases from J, the gap between germline ends came to 6 bases. CDR1 MNHEY and CDR2 SMNVEV come from the germline V gene (reference sequence). The CDR3 runs to 13 residues. CDR3 loop: CASSPRTNEKLFF. CDR3 DNA: TGTGCCAGCAGTCCCCGTACTAATGAAAAACTGTTTTTT.

There are many counts of this clonotype. V and J are TRBV2 and TRBJ1-3, with no clear D. V dropped 6 bases and J dropped 4 bases, with 7 bases sitting between them. Germline V CDR1 and CDR2: SNHLY, FYNNEI. The CDR3 length is 12 residues. CDR3 coding DNA: TGTGCCAGCAGCCGAAACGGAAACACCATATATTTT. It specifies CASSRNGNTIYF.

This clonotype came up many times. J is TRBJ2-7 and V is TRBV20-1; 11 bases map to TRBD2. The CDR3 has 15 amino acids. CDR1 is DFQATT, CDR2 SNEGSKA, per germline (reference sequence). After removal of 1 base from V and 7 bases from J, the junction contained 9 bases not matched to a gene. DNA for the CDR3: TGCAGTGCTAGAGTGTCGGCTAGCGGGAGGAGTGAGCAGTACTTC. This codes for CSARVSASGRSEQYF.

This clonotype was counted once. Possible read error: a much larger clone is one base away. The chain is built from TRBV10-3 and TRBJ2-1; 12 bases match TRBD2. This CDR3 has 17 residues. Germline lookup yields CDR1 ENHRY and CDR2 SYGVKD. CDR3 bases: TGTGCCGTCAGTGAGTCGATTTCGCTAGCGGGAGGGAATGAGCAGTTCTTC. This translates into CAVSESISLAGGNEQFF.

This clonotype was seen only a few times. The rearrangement uses TRBV5-1 and TRBJ2-6; TRBD1 aligns across 7 bases. The CDR3 runs to 15 residues. V trimming: 3 bases; J trimming: 11 bases; junction bases outside the gene matches: 11. From germline, CDR1 is SGHRS and CDR2 YFSETQ. CDR3 protein: CASSSGDRAPHVLTF. In DNA, the CDR3 is TGCGCCAGCAGCTCGGGTGACAGGGCCCCCCACGTCCTGACTTTC. The full variable domain, with the rest looked up from reference TRBV5-1 and TRBJ2-6, is KAGVTQTPRYLIKTRGQQVTLSCSPISGHRSVSWYQQTPGQGLQFLFEYFSETQRNKGNFPGRFSGRQFSNSRSEMNVSTLELGDSALYLCASSSGDRAPHVLTFGAGSRLTVL.

This clonotype has only a few counts. The chain has TRBV7-2 and TRBJ2-7; D unclear. Germline-derived CDR1 and CDR2 are SGHTA and FQGNSA. The CDR3 has 13 residues. The V gene lost 7 bases and the J gene lost 3 bases, with 13 bases spanning the gap. The CDR3 nucleotides are TGTGCCAGCACCCTACAAGGGCTCTACGAGCAGTACTTC. Protein sequence: CASTLQGLYEQYF.

Many counts were recorded for this clonotype. The chain couples TRBV5-1 to TRBJ2-7; TRBD2 matches at 12 bases. The germline gives CDR1 SGHRS, CDR2 YFSETQ. V gave up 7 bases and J gave up 4 bases; unmatched junction bases: 6. This CDR3 is 14 amino acids long. The CDR3 loop is CASGLTSGSYEQYF. The CDR3 DNA is TGCGCCAGCGGATTGACTAGCGGGAGTTACGAGCAGTACTTC.

This clonotype was observed at least ten times. The CDR3 sequence is CASSFSTNYGYTF. CDR3 nucleotides: TGTGCCAGCAGCTTCAGCACTAACTATGGCTACACCTTC. This chain uses TRBV7-2 with TRBJ1-2; no clear D gene. V was cut by 3 bases and J by 0 bases, with 5 bases left in between. The CDR3 is 13 residues long. CDR1 is SGHTA, CDR2 FQGNSA, per germline. The whole variable domain, filled in from reference TRBV7-2 and TRBJ1-2, reads GAGVSQSPSNKVTEKGKDVELRCDPISGHTALYWYRQSLGQGLEFLIYFQGNSAPDKSGLPSDRFSAERTGGSVSTLTIQRTQQEDSAVYLCASSFSTNYGYTFGSGTRLTVV.

The chain joins TRBV18 to TRBJ2-2, with D uncertain. From germline, CDR1 is KGHSH and CDR2 LQKENI. The CDR3 loop spans 15 amino acids. Trimming took 0 bases from V and 4 from J, leaving 9 bases between them. The CDR3 DNA reads TGTGCCAGCTCACCACCTTCGGTAACCACCGGGGAGCTGTTTTTT. Translation gives CASSPPSVTTGELFF.

This clonotype was recorded at least ten times. This chain joins TRBV30 and TRBJ1-6; D is undetermined. This CDR3 has 13 residues. Trimming left V 2 bases short and J 7 bases short, with 9 bases between. Germline CDR1 GTSNPN, CDR2 SVGIG (reference sequence). The CDR3 nucleotides are TGTGCCTGGAGTTCCGGACTGAATTCACCCCTCCACTTT. Translated: CAWSSGLNSPLHF.

This clonotype was counted ten times or more. The chain carries TRBV15 and TRBJ2-1; weak D call: TRBD2 (6 bases). The CDR3 totals 21 residues. With 0 bases removed from V and 0 bases from J, the gap between germline ends came to 24 bases. CDR1 is LNHNV and CDR2 is YYDKDF in the germline V gene (reference sequence). CDR3 DNA: TGTGCCACCAGCAGAGATTCGGTCAAGTTTGGGGGAGGAAGCTCCTACAATGAGCAGTTCTTC. Its protein is CATSRDSVKFGGGSSYNEQFF.

The rearrangement links TRBV5-1 to TRBJ1-1; 8 nucleotides match TRBD1. CDR3 length: 15 amino acids. With V trimmed by 4 bases and J by 1 base, 6 bases remained unmatched. The V gene's germline CDR1 is SGHRS and CDR2 YFSETQ. CDR3 coding DNA: TGCGCCAGCAGCCCTGTGACAGGGGCGAACACTGAAGCTTTCTTT. This codes for CASSPVTGANTEAFF.

This clonotype was seen a handful of times. CDR3 residues: CASSRTGNYGYTF. The CDR3 DNA sequence: TGTGCCAGCAGCCGCACTGGGAACTATGGCTACACCTTC. This chain links TRBV5-8 with TRBJ1-2; D ambiguous. Trimming cost V 4 bases and J 2 bases, with 9 bases left between them. Germline CDR1 is SGHTS and CDR2 is YDEGEE. This CDR3 is built from 13 residues.

The V gene is TRBV15, the J gene TRBJ2-3; 8 bases match TRBD2. Germline-derived CDR1 and CDR2 are LNHNV and YYDKDF (reference sequence). This CDR3 has 16 residues. Unmatched junction bases numbered 5, after V lost 3 bases and J lost 0 bases. Here the CDR3 DNA reads TGTGCCACCAGCAGCGGCATAGCGGGGAGCACAGATACGCAGTATTTT. It codes for CATSSGIAGSTDTQYF.

Ten or more counts support this clonotype. The V gene is TRBV3-1, the J gene TRBJ2-3; D gene uncertain. Trimming took 3 bases from V and 2 from J, leaving 3 bases between them. The CDR3 is 12 amino acids. Germline V gives CDR1 LGHDT, CDR2 YNNKEL (reference sequence). CDR3 sequence reads: CASSQNTDTQYF. Written as DNA, the CDR3 is TGTGCCAGCAGCCAGAACACAGATACGCAGTATTTT.

In this sample, this clonotype turned up a few times. This chain connects TRBV20-1 to TRBJ2-3, with D tentatively TRBD1 or TRBD2 (5 bases each). Trimming pared 1 base from V and 3 bases from J, leaving 11 bases between. The CDR3 spans 14 residues. Germline V lookup: CDR1 DFQATT, CDR2 SNEGSKA (reference sequence). CDR3 nucleotides: TGCAGTGCTAGAGGGGACGGACCGACAGATACGCAGTATTTT. It encodes CSARGDGPTDTQYF.

This clonotype was seen just once. This may arise from a read error, as a much more abundant clone is one base away. The chain carries TRBV29-1 and TRBJ1-5; tentative D call: TRBD1 (5 bases). The CDR3 spans 12 residues. Per the germline V gene, CDR1 is SQVTM and CDR2 is ANQGSEA. V lost 5 bases and J lost 6, with 11 bases in between. CDR3 sequence reads: CSVTRVGQPQHF. The CDR3 region has the DNA TGCAGCGTTACCAGGGTGGGTCAGCCCCAGCATTTT.

In its sample, this clonotype was seen many times. The gene calls are TRBV30 and TRBJ1-2; perhaps TRBD1 as D (6 bases). The CDR3 is 13 amino acids. V dropped 3 bases and J dropped 6 bases, with 14 bases sitting between them. The germline V gene has CDR1 GTSNPN and CDR2 SVGIG (reference sequence). In DNA, the CDR3 is TGTGCCTGGAGCGAACAGGGCGCTGATGGCTACACCTTC. This codes for CAWSEQGADGYTF.

In this sample, this clonotype turned up many times. The chain uses TRBV20-1 and TRBJ1-1; D gene uncertain. This CDR3 contains 11 residues. V gave up 6 bases and J gave up 4 bases, with 9 bases separating them. Germline V lookup: CDR1 DFQATT, CDR2 SNEGSKA (reference sequence). Here the CDR3 reads CSASQGTEAFF. Written as DNA, the CDR3 is TGCAGTGCCAGCCAAGGCACTGAAGCTTTCTTT.